A single sample is the source of the 27 T cell receptor beta chains below, sequenced in a study of T-cell reconstitution after alpha-beta-depleted transplantation in children. Molecular barcoding with unique molecular identifiers was used for the TCRbeta library. Each CDR3 protein is one row after TCRdb ran MiXCR on the PCR reads. The data show fewer than 550,000 distinct CDR3 sequences, about 10% seen once. The material sequenced was PBMCs, mostly from graft donor cells, taken 180 days after TCRalphabeta/CD19-depleted stem cell transplant. These receptor sequences come from a female patient aged 2-10 years who had a stem cell transplant for aplastic anemia, so the T cells may come from the graft donor.

The sample holds a few counts of this clonotype. The chain combines TRBV5-6 with TRBJ2-7, with 7 bases that match TRBD1. Trimming cost V 4 bases and J 2 bases; bases outside gene matches: 6. Germline-derived CDR1 and CDR2 are SGHDT and YYEEEE. The CDR3 consists of 14 residues. The CDR3 protein is CASSLGQTPYEQYV. DNA for the CDR3: TGTGCCAGCAGCCTGGGACAGACTCCCTACGAGCAGTACGTC.

This clonotype was recorded at least ten times. This chain links TRBV3-1 with TRBJ2-1; 8 bases are shared with TRBD2. The CDR3 length is 18 residues. Germline V gene sequence: CDR1 LGHDT, CDR2 YNNKEL (reference sequence). V dropped 0 bases and J dropped 3; count of bases not matched to a gene: 10. Written as DNA, the CDR3 is TGTGCCAGCAGCCAAGAGTATCGGGAGGGGGGCTACTACAATGAGCAGTTCTTC. This sequence encodes CASSQEYREGGYYNEQFF.

The chain has TRBV3-1 and TRBJ2-4, with 7 bases matching TRBD1. The CDR3 is 15 amino acids. Trimming removed 3 bases from V and 2 bases from J; junction bases left unmatched: 4. Germline V gene data show CDR1 as LGHDT and CDR2 as YNNKEL (reference sequence). The CDR3 nucleotides are TGTGCCAGCAGCCATCGACAGGGCACCAAAAACATTCAGTACTTC. Translated, it gives CASSHRQGTKNIQYF.

This clonotype has a handful of counts. The chain has TRBV20-1 and TRBJ2-3; 7 positions agree with TRBD1. In germline, CDR1 is DFQATT, CDR2 SNEGSKA (reference sequence). V lost 0 bases and J lost 6; bases outside the gene matches: 21. The CDR3 covers 19 residues. CDR3 in amino acids: CSARDWASTSDRVMDTQYF. CDR3 DNA sequence: TGCAGTGCTAGAGATTGGGCCTCCACATCTGACAGGGTGATGGATACGCAGTATTTT.

Ten or more counts support this clonotype. The chain combines TRBV12-3 or TRBV12-4 with TRBJ1-5, with 9 positions matching TRBD1. The CDR3 is made up of 15 amino acids. The V gene end was trimmed by 4 bases and the J gene end by 2 bases; junction bases not matched to a gene: 3. Written as DNA, the CDR3 is TGTGCCAGCAGTTCAAGGGACAGGGGCAATCAGCCCCAGCATTTT. Encoded protein: CASSSRDRGNQPQHF.

The chain joins TRBV29-1 to TRBJ1-5; 7 bases match TRBD1. Germline loops: CDR1 SQVTM, CDR2 ANQGSEA. The CDR3 covers 12 residues. The V gene end was trimmed by 5 bases and the J gene end by 6 bases; junction bases not matched to a gene: 4. Written as DNA, the CDR3 is TGCAGCGTTCAGGCAGGGGGTCAGCCCCAGCATTTT. Protein: CSVQAGGQPQHF.

Notes on this clonotype: At one end the junction does not follow the germline gene, possibly because of a read error. The rearrangement uses TRBV20-1 and TRBJ1-6; D unresolved. The CDR3 is 15 residues long. Per germline, CDR1 DFQATT and CDR2 SNEGSKA (reference sequence). The CDR3 bases are TGCAGTGCTCTTTCCGCAGGCTCCGATAATTCACCCCTCCACTTT. Its translation: CSALSAGSDNSPLHF.

This clonotype has a handful of counts. The chain is built from TRBV12-3 or TRBV12-4 and TRBJ2-1; 11 bases are shared with TRBD2. This CDR3 is 15 amino acids long. Trimming cost V 7 bases and J 8 bases; bases outside gene matches: 10. Here the CDR3 DNA reads TGTGCCAGCACCCAGCGGGTAGCGGGGGGGGATGAGCAGTTCTTC. This codes for CASTQRVAGGDEQFF.

V and J are TRBV20-1 and TRBJ2-5; D perhaps matches TRBD2 (6 bases). CDR3 length: 15 residues. The germline V and J ends were trimmed by 3 bases and 3 bases, with 17 bases remaining between them. CDR1 and CDR2 (germline): DFQATT, SNEGSKA (reference sequence). For the CDR3, the DNA is TGCAGTGCTAGCAATCCCGGGGGATCGGAAGAGACCCAGTACTTC. It yields the protein CSASNPGGSEETQYF.

This clonotype was detected only a few times. This chain uses TRBV20-1 with TRBJ2-3, with D perhaps TRBD1 (6 bases). Germline-derived CDR1 and CDR2 are DFQATT and SNEGSKA (reference sequence). The CDR3 contains 14 residues. V lost 6 bases to trimming and J lost 2 bases, with 15 bases between them. CDR3 loop: CSAEQGVFTDTQYF. In DNA, the CDR3 is TGCAGTGCGGAACAGGGTGTATTCACAGATACGCAGTATTTT.

This clonotype was recorded at least ten times. This chain links TRBV14 with TRBJ2-1, with a weak D call TRBD1 (6 bases). The CDR3 consists of 14 residues. V lost 1 base to trimming and J lost 4 bases, with 8 bases between them. Germline V gives CDR1 SGHDN, CDR2 FVKESK. CDR3 region: CASSQGTVYNEQFF. For the CDR3, the DNA is TGTGCCAGCAGCCAAGGGACAGTTTACAATGAGCAGTTCTTC.

The chain joins TRBV20-1 to TRBJ2-1; the match to TRBD1 covers 9 bases. The CDR3 is 16 amino acids. Germline CDR1 and CDR2: DFQATT and SNEGSKA (reference sequence). The V and J ends lost 3 bases and 7 bases, in that order; junction bases with no gene match: 13. The CDR3 DNA is TGCAGTGCTAGGTTTGGGGGGACAGGGTTTAGTAATGAGCAGTTCTTC. It specifies CSARFGGTGFSNEQFF.

The CDR3 DNA follows: TGTGCCAGCAGCCCTAGCGCGGTCTACGAGCAGTACGTC. Its protein product is CASSPSAVYEQYV. This chain connects TRBV7-2 to TRBJ2-7, with TRBD2 as a possible D gene (6 bases). V was trimmed by 5 bases and J by 3 bases, leaving 11 bases between them. The CDR3 is 13 amino acids. CDR1 and CDR2 from the germline V gene are SGHTA and FQGNSA.

J is TRBJ2-7 and V is TRBV19; possible D gene TRBD2, 6 bases. CDR1 is LNHDA and CDR2 is SQIVND in the germline V gene (reference sequence). The CDR3 is made up of 15 amino acids. V gave up 9 bases and J gave up 3 bases, with 21 bases separating them. CDR3 DNA sequence: TGTGCCAGCCGACTGACGGCGGGGCCCAACTACGAGCAGTACTTC. This gives the protein CASRLTAGPNYEQYF.

This clonotype was observed many times. This chain connects TRBV15 to TRBJ2-5; a weak D match, TRBD1 (6 bases). CDR1 is LNHNV, CDR2 YYDKDF, per germline (reference sequence). The CDR3 extends over 16 amino acids. Trimming removed 0 bases at V and 3 bases at J, with 14 bases between. The CDR3 nucleotides read TGTGCCACCAGCAGAGAAGGTGGGCGACAGGAAGAGACCCAGTACTTC. Its translation: CATSREGGRQEETQYF.

The chain has TRBV15 and TRBJ1-5; a weak D match, TRBD1 (5 bases). The CDR3 loop spans 15 amino acids. Germline V lookup: CDR1 LNHNV, CDR2 YYDKDF (reference sequence). V dropped 2 bases and J dropped 3 bases, with 11 bases sitting between them. CDR3 in amino acids: CATSRPPGTNQPQHF. CDR3 bases: TGTGCCACCAGCAGACCCCCAGGGACCAATCAGCCCCAGCATTTT.

V gene TRBV5-5 combines with J gene TRBJ1-6; D call uncertain. Trimming took off 0 bases at V and 11 bases at J, with 9 bases between the two ends. Germline assignment: CDR1 SGHKS and CDR2 YYEKEE (reference sequence). The CDR3 is 13 amino acids. CDR3 in amino acids: CASSLEEETPLHF. The CDR3 DNA sequence: TGTGCCAGCAGCTTGGAGGAGGAAACACCCCTCCACTTT.

This clonotype has more than one count but fewer than ten. V usage is TRBV20-1 and J usage is TRBJ2-4, with D perhaps TRBD1 (6 bases). This CDR3 region has 16 residues. Trimming took off 3 bases at V and 1 base at J, with 16 bases between the two ends. CDR1 is DFQATT, CDR2 SNEGSKA, per germline (reference sequence). The CDR3 here is CSASILGARAKNIQYF. DNA for the CDR3: TGCAGTGCTAGTATTCTGGGGGCGCGGGCCAAAAACATTCAGTACTTC.

The J gene is TRBJ1-2, the V gene TRBV12-3 or TRBV12-4; unclear D gene. The CDR3 is 15 amino acids. V was trimmed by 7 bases and J by 3 bases, leaving 18 bases between them. The CDR3: CASTSWANADYGYTF. CDR3 coding DNA: TGTGCCAGCACCTCTTGGGCAAATGCAGACTATGGCTACACCTTC.

This clonotype was observed a handful of times. The chain joins TRBV29-1 to TRBJ2-7; the match to TRBD2 covers 9 bases. CDR1 is SQVTM, CDR2 ANQGSEA, per germline. The CDR3 has 13 residues. V dropped 3 bases and J dropped 5; count of bases not matched to a gene: 5. The CDR3 DNA is TGCAGCGTTGATGTAGCGGGAGTTAACGAGCAGTACTTC. Protein: CSVDVAGVNEQYF.

This clonotype has ten or more counts. The chain combines TRBV7-8 with TRBJ1-5; D is uncertain. Per germline, CDR1 SGHVS and CDR2 FQNEAQ. V dropped 5 bases and J dropped 0 bases, with 11 bases sitting between them. The CDR3 loop spans 15 amino acids. The CDR3 sequence: CASSQDGYSNQPQHF. The DNA for the CDR3 is TGTGCCAGCAGCCAAGACGGGTATAGCAATCAGCCCCAGCATTTT.

J is TRBJ1-2 and V is TRBV27; no clear D gene. Germline assignment: CDR1 MNHEY and CDR2 SMNVEV (reference sequence). Trimming removed 2 bases at V and 4 bases at J, with 11 bases between. This CDR3 contains 14 residues. The CDR3 DNA reads TGTGCCAGCAGTTTAGATTACAGCTTCTATGGCTACACCTTC. Amino acids: CASSLDYSFYGYTF.

This clonotype was picked up a small number of times. The CDR3 loop reads CAISAATGGNQPQHF. The CDR3 DNA reads as TGTGCCATCAGTGCGGCGACAGGTGGCAATCAGCCCCAGCATTTT. The chain couples TRBV10-3 to TRBJ1-5; maybe TRBD1 (6 bases). CDR1 is ENHRY and CDR2 is SYGVKD in the germline V gene. This CDR3 has 15 residues. V dropped 4 bases and J dropped 2 bases, with 12 bases sitting between them.

The rearrangement links TRBV12-3 or TRBV12-4 to TRBJ2-1; D unclear. V lost 5 bases, J lost 7 bases, and 27 bases lay in between. The CDR3 extends over 18 amino acids. CDR3 in DNA: TGTGCCAGCAGTCCAACATTACGCGCTCTATACATTACAAATGAGCAGTTCTTC. Residues: CASSPTLRALYITNEQFF.

This clonotype was detected many times. The chain combines TRBV27 with TRBJ2-2; D gene uncertain. Germline V CDR1 and CDR2: MNHEY, SMNVEV (reference sequence). The ends were cut back, 5 bases at V and 1 base at J, with 5 bases in the middle. The CDR3 contains 13 residues. In nucleotides, the CDR3 is TGTGCCAGCAGTACCCTGAACACCGGGGAGCTGTTTTTT. Translated: CASSTLNTGELFF.

This clonotype was recorded a few times. The rearrangement links TRBV11-2 to TRBJ1-1; 9 bases fit TRBD1. The germline V gene has CDR1 SGHAT and CDR2 FQNNGV. Losses at the gene ends were 0 bases for V and 3 bases for J; bases not matched to a gene: 8. CDR3 size: 17 residues. The CDR3 sequence is CASSLEPWTGEHTEAFF. The CDR3 nucleotides read TGTGCCAGCAGCTTAGAGCCTTGGACAGGGGAACACACTGAAGCTTTCTTT.

The genes are TRBV5-1 and TRBJ2-3; D not resolved. Germline V gives CDR1 SGHRS, CDR2 YFSETQ. V was trimmed by 0 bases and J by 1 base, leaving 12 bases between them. The CDR3 extends over 16 amino acids. CDR3: CASSLARGAGTDTQYF. The CDR3 DNA sequence: TGCGCCAGCAGCTTGGCCCGTGGCGCAGGCACAGATACGCAGTATTTT.